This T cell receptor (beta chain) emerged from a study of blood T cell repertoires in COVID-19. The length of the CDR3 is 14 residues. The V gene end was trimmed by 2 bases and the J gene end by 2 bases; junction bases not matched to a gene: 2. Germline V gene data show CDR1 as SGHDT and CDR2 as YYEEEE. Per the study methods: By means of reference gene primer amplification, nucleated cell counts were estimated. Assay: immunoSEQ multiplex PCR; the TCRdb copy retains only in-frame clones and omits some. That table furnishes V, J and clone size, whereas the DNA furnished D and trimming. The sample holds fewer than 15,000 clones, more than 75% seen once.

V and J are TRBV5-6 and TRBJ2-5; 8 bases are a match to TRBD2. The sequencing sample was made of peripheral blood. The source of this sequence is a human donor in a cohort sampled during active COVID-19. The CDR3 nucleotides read TGTGCCAGCAGCTTTGCGGGGGGACAAGAGACCCAGTACTTC. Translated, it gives CASSFAGGQETQYF.